This T cell receptor beta chain was recovered during a study of tumor and adjacent non-tumor tissue in lung cancer. Overall study context: Patients comprised 12 adenocarcinoma, a couple of squamous cell carcinoma and 1 small cell lung cancer. Stage I to III disease affected roughly 10 men and 5 women aged about 30 to 76.

Turning to this clonotype: One end of the junction fails to match germline, which may point to a read error.

CDR1 and CDR2 (germline): LGHNT, FRNRAP. CDR3 size: 17 residues. This sample's RNA came from whole unsorted tissue. The normal lung tissue was taken more than 3 cm from the tumor edge. A modified ARM-PCR protocol with three rounds of nested PCR amplified TCRbeta. TCRdb used MiXCR to reprocess the multiplex PCR reads, holding one entry per CDR3 protein. The sample lists about 90,000 distinct CDR3 sequences; 75% to 85% were seen once. The chain links TRBV12-5 to TRBJ2-2, with a possible D match to TRBD2 (6 bases). The sample was distant non-tumor lung tissue. This receptor was obtained from a woman in her forties or fifties with non-small cell lung cancer. In DNA form, the CDR3 reads TGTGCTAGTGGTTCGGCTCATAGCGGAGACCCTACCGGGGAACTGTTTTTT. This gives the protein CASGSAHSGDPTGELFF. Filled out from reference TRBV12-5 and TRBJ2-2, the complete variable domain reads DARVTQTPRHKVTEMGQEVTMRCQPILGHNTVFWYRQTMMQGLELLAYFRNRAPLDDSGMPKDRFSAEMPDATLATLKIQPSEPRDSAVYFCASGSAHSGDPTGELFFGEGSRLTVL.